The 12 T cell receptor beta chains in this list originate from one sample, sequenced in a study of identifying expanded T cells in peripheral blood. Assay: immunoSEQ multiplex PCR; the TCRdb copy retains only in-frame clones and omits some. The sample shows about 91,000 clones, approximately 91% of them seen only once. Sequenced input: blood. The receptors shown here come from a person aged 18 to 70 in good health.

This chain connects TRBV4-2 to TRBJ2-7; the match to TRBD2 covers 12 bases. This CDR3 region has 16 residues. J gave up 4 bases and V 1 base, and 5 bases lay outside the gene matches. CDR1 and CDR2 (germline): LGHNA, YNFKEQ. CDR3 nucleotides: TGTGCCAGCAGCCAAGGGTTACTAGCGGGAGGATACGAGCAGTACTTC. The encoded protein is CASSQGLLAGGYEQYF.

The chain joins TRBV4-3 to TRBJ2-7; TRBD1 matches 9 bases. Unmatched junction bases numbered 6, after V lost 0 bases and J lost 3 bases. CDR3 size: 16 residues. The germline V gene has CDR1 LGHNA and CDR2 YSLEER. The DNA of the CDR3 is TGCGCCAGCAGCCAAGATTTGGGACAGGGCGACTACGAGCAGTACTTC. Amino acid sequence: CASSQDLGQGDYEQYF.

V gene TRBV27 combines with J gene TRBJ1-1, with TRBD1 as a possible D gene (5 bases). The ends were cut back, 3 bases at V and 4 bases at J, with 12 bases in the middle. CDR3 length equals 14 residues. Germline CDR1 is MNHEY and CDR2 is SMNVEV (reference sequence). The CDR3 here is CASSFHGGGTEAFF. The CDR3 bases are TGTGCCAGCAGTTTTCATGGGGGTGGCACTGAAGCTTTCTTT.

The rearrangement joins TRBV2 to TRBJ2-7, with a possible D match to TRBD2 (6 bases). Germline assignment: CDR1 SNHLY and CDR2 FYNNEI. Trimming left V 0 bases short and J 7 bases short, with 19 bases between. There are 16 residues in the CDR3. The DNA of the CDR3 is TGTGCCAGCAGTGAAGCGAGGGCTAGAGGGAGGTTTGAGCAGTACTTC. Encoded protein: CASSEARARGRFEQYF.

The chain recombines TRBV15 with TRBJ2-1; 9 nucleotides align to TRBD2. V was pared by 0 bases and J by 7 bases, with 10 bases of the junction left unmatched. The germline V gene has CDR1 LNHNV and CDR2 YYDKDF (reference sequence). The CDR3 loop spans 17 amino acids. CDR3 nucleotide sequence: TGTGCCACCAGCAGAGATTCCCGGCGGGGGGGCCGAAATGAGCAGTTCTTC. It codes for CATSRDSRRGGRNEQFF.

The rearrangement links TRBV30 to TRBJ1-5; D not certain. Trimming removed 2 bases from V and 2 bases from J, with 7 bases in between. Germline assignment: CDR1 GTSNPN and CDR2 SVGIG (reference sequence). This CDR3 has 13 residues. CDR3 amino acids: CAWSHSGNQPQHF. The CDR3 region has the DNA TGTGCCTGGAGTCACAGCGGCAATCAGCCCCAGCATTTT.

The rearrangement uses TRBV7-9 and TRBJ1-1; 9 positions agree with TRBD1. This CDR3 region has 14 residues. V dropped 5 bases and J dropped 6; count of bases not matched to a gene: 7. CDR1 and CDR2 (germline): SEHNR, FQNEAQ (reference sequence). CDR3 nucleotides: TGTGCCAGCAGCGACCGGGACAGGGTACCTGAAGCTTTCTTT. Translation: CASSDRDRVPEAFF.

This clone came up once. The rearrangement joins TRBV30 to TRBJ1-2; perhaps TRBD1 as D (5 bases). The V end lost 0 bases, the J end lost 8 bases, and 13 bases lay between the germline ends. The germline V gene has CDR1 GTSNPN and CDR2 SVGIG (reference sequence). There are 13 residues in the CDR3. The CDR3 protein is CAWSVPRVGGYTF. The CDR3 nucleotides are TGTGCCTGGAGTGTACCCAGGGTCGGCGGCTACACCTTC.

This clone was seen a single time. This chain connects TRBV7-2 to TRBJ2-1; the D is unclear. This CDR3 spans 14 amino acids. Germline values: CDR1 SGHTA, CDR2 FQGNSA. The ends were cut back, 2 bases at V and 0 bases at J, with 5 bases in the middle. The CDR3 reads CASSLSSSYNEQFF. The DNA of the CDR3 is TGTGCCAGCAGCTTATCGAGCTCCTACAATGAGCAGTTCTTC.

V gene TRBV25-1 combines with J gene TRBJ1-2, with D possibly TRBD1 on 6 matching bases. Trimming cost V 4 bases and J 4 bases, with 13 bases left between them. Germline assignment: CDR1 MGHDK and CDR2 SYGVNS. The CDR3 covers 14 residues. The CDR3 spells CASSGGGFTYGYTF. CDR3 sequence (DNA): TGTGCCAGCAGTGGAGGGGGTTTTACCTATGGCTACACCTTC.

The V and J genes are TRBV9 and TRBJ2-5; TRBD1 agrees at 9 bases. The ends lost 1 base at V and 5 bases at J; junction bases unmatched: 9. Per the germline V gene, CDR1 is SGDLS and CDR2 is YYNGEE. The CDR3 is made up of 16 amino acids. DNA of the CDR3: TGTGCCAGCAGCGTACCCGGGGGACAGGGAAAGGAGACCCAGTACTTC. Encoded protein: CASSVPGGQGKETQYF.

The chain couples TRBV27 to TRBJ2-3, with 13 bases matching TRBD2. With 5 bases clipped from V and 5 bases from J, the junction kept 10 bases outside the gene matches. The length of the CDR3 is 17 residues. In germline, CDR1 is MNHEY, CDR2 SMNVEV (reference sequence). The CDR3 sequence is CASSPGLAGTLRDTQYF. In nucleotides, the CDR3 is TGTGCCAGCAGTCCGGGACTAGCGGGAACCCTAAGAGATACGCAGTATTTT.